Below are 31 T cell receptor beta chains sequenced from a single sample in a study of T cell changes during pregnancy in multiple sclerosis. Profiling relied on immunoSEQ multiplex PCR, and the TCRdb table lists in-frame clones only, not all of them. The sample includes about 23,000 clones, roughly 90% of them seen just once. Sequenced here: CD4+ T cells from peripheral blood mononuclear cells, sampled in the first trimester of pregnancy. Receptors originate from a female donor in good health, enrolled as a control in a pregnancy study.

This chain uses TRBV2 with TRBJ1-5; 8 positions agree with TRBD1. Germline V gives CDR1 SNHLY, CDR2 FYNNEI. Trimming removed 1 base from V and 4 bases from J; junction bases left unmatched: 6. The CDR3 sequence is 16 residues long. CDR3 sequence reads: CASSEGRGRLNQPQHF. CDR3 sequence (DNA): TGTGCCAGCAGTGAAGGCAGGGGGCGATTGAATCAGCCCCAGCATTTT.

The V and J genes are TRBV10-1 and TRBJ2-5, with 12 bases lining up with TRBD2. Per germline, CDR1 WNHNN and CDR2 SYGVQD (reference sequence). V dropped 6 bases and J dropped 5; count of bases not matched to a gene: 7. This CDR3 has 15 residues. The CDR3 DNA follows: TGCGCCAGCAGCTCTGGACTAGCGGGACAGGAGACCCAGTACTTC. As protein: CASSSGLAGQETQYF.

In nucleotides, the CDR3 is TGTGCCAGCAGTTTGAGGGTAACAATCGACAGGGGAGGAGGAAAGGGCTACACCTTC. Its protein product is CASSLRVTIDRGGGKGYTF. This chain uses TRBV27 with TRBJ1-2; 8 nucleotides agree with TRBD1. The trim removed 3 bases at V and 8 bases at J, leaving 23 bases unmatched. In germline, CDR1 is MNHEY, CDR2 SMNVEV (reference sequence). The CDR3 spans 19 residues.

The gene calls are TRBV5-5 and TRBJ2-2, with 14 positions matching TRBD2. The ends lost 0 bases at V and 5 bases at J; junction bases unmatched: 3. Germline V gives CDR1 SGHKS, CDR2 YYEKEE (reference sequence). CDR3 length: 17 amino acids. The CDR3 DNA sequence: TGTGCCAGCAGCTTGGCGGGACTAGCGGGAGTTACCGGGGAGCTGTTTTTT. Encoded protein: CASSLAGLAGVTGELFF.

The chain employs TRBV7-9 and TRBJ2-3; D unclear. The CDR3 runs 11 residues. Per germline, CDR1 SEHNR and CDR2 FQNEAQ (reference sequence). Trimming stripped 8 bases from V and 1 base from J, with 4 bases between. The CDR3 loop reads CASGRTDTQYF. CDR3 coding DNA: TGTGCCAGCGGCCGCACAGATACGCAGTATTTT.

The V and J genes are TRBV5-1 and TRBJ2-7; TRBD2 matches at 7 bases. The length of the CDR3 is 16 residues. V trimming: 4 bases; J trimming: 3 bases; junction bases outside the gene matches: 13. Germline CDR1 reads SGHRS; CDR2 reads YFSETQ. CDR3 bases: TGCGCCAGCAGCCCGCGGACGGGGGGAACGAACTACGAGCAGTACTTC. Residues: CASSPRTGGTNYEQYF.

This chain joins TRBV5-1 and TRBJ2-1; D is possibly TRBD2 (6 bases). CDR3 length: 15 amino acids. The germline V gene has CDR1 SGHRS and CDR2 YFSETQ. V lost 5 bases and J lost 7, with 19 bases in between. CDR3 coding DNA: TGCGCCAGCAGGCTGACGAGCGGGTCTAAGAATGAGCAGTTCTTC. It is translated as CASRLTSGSKNEQFF.

The chain carries TRBV27 and TRBJ2-7; 10 bases match TRBD1. V gave up 1 base and J gave up 5 bases; unmatched junction bases: 14. This CDR3 region has 18 residues. The germline V gene encodes CDR1 MNHEY and CDR2 SMNVEV (reference sequence). The CDR3 region is CASSLFTETGGHLNEQYF. The CDR3 bases are TGTGCCAGCAGTTTATTTACCGAGACAGGGGGCCACCTCAACGAGCAGTACTTC.

The chain is built from TRBV28 and TRBJ1-6; the D gene is possibly TRBD1 (5 bases). Germline-derived CDR1 and CDR2 are MDHEN and SYDVKM. This CDR3 comprises 15 residues. The V end lost 3 bases, the J end lost 5 bases, and 11 bases lay between the germline ends. CDR3 sequence (DNA): TGTGCCAGCAGTTTGGGCCTCAGGGATAATTCACCCCTCCACTTT. Residues: CASSLGLRDNSPLHF.

V usage is TRBV19 and J usage is TRBJ2-7; D may be TRBD2 (7 bases). With 4 bases removed from V and 4 bases from J, the gap between germline ends came to 14 bases. The CDR3 extends over 14 amino acids. Germline CDR1 is LNHDA and CDR2 is SQIVND (reference sequence). The CDR3 is CASSTRAGTYEQYF. The CDR3 DNA is TGTGCCAGTAGTACCAGAGCGGGGACATACGAGCAGTACTTC.

This chain connects TRBV6-1 to TRBJ1-3, with D possibly TRBD1 on 6 matching bases. The germline CDR1 and CDR2 sequences are MNHNS and SASEGT. Trimming took off 3 bases at V and 0 bases at J, with 12 bases between the two ends. The CDR3 extends over 16 amino acids. Here the CDR3 reads CASSERGGGSGNTIYF. DNA of the CDR3: TGTGCCAGCAGTGAGCGGGGGGGCGGCTCTGGAAACACCATATATTTT.

The chain uses TRBV20-1 and TRBJ2-7; D uncertain. Germline values: CDR1 DFQATT, CDR2 SNEGSKA (reference sequence). V lost 1 base to trimming and J lost 5 bases, with 6 bases between them. The CDR3 is made up of 11 amino acids. Here the CDR3 reads CSARVSDEQYF. DNA for the CDR3: TGCAGTGCTAGAGTTTCAGACGAGCAGTACTTC.

The chain uses TRBV29-1 and TRBJ2-7; TRBD1 matches 7 bases. V lost 4 bases to trimming and J lost 6 bases; unmatched junction nucleotides: 0. The CDR3 consists of 10 residues. In germline, CDR1 is SQVTM, CDR2 ANQGSEA. The CDR3 DNA reads as TGCAGCGTTGCAGGGGGCGAGCAGTACTTC. This codes for CSVAGGEQYF.

V is TRBV9 and J is TRBJ2-6; D gene uncertain. This CDR3 is 16 amino acids long. Deletions cut 3 bases from V and 0 bases from J, with 10 bases between. Germline V lookup: CDR1 SGDLS, CDR2 YYNGEE. Here the CDR3 reads CASSAPGFSGANVLTF. For the CDR3, the DNA is TGTGCCAGCAGCGCCCCCGGTTTCTCTGGGGCCAACGTCCTGACTTTC.

This clone showed up just a few times. V usage is TRBV7-7 and J usage is TRBJ1-2; maybe TRBD1 (5 bases). The V end lost 6 bases, the J end lost 5 bases, and 22 bases lay between the germline ends. Per the germline V gene, CDR1 is SSHAT and CDR2 is FNYEAQ (reference sequence). The CDR3 has 16 amino acids. Here the CDR3 reads CASSQKVGTGGYGYTF. For the CDR3, the DNA is TGTGCCAGCAGTCAAAAGGTCGGGACCGGGGGTTATGGCTACACCTTC.

This chain connects TRBV11-2 to TRBJ1-6; 7 bases agree with TRBD1. The V and J ends lost 1 base and 3 bases, in that order; junction bases with no gene match: 3. The CDR3 runs to 16 residues. Germline V gene sequence: CDR1 SGHAT, CDR2 FQNNGV. CDR3 amino acids: CASSLGQGGYNSPLHF. The DNA for the CDR3 is TGTGCCAGCAGCTTAGGACAGGGCGGCTATAATTCACCCCTCCACTTT.

This rearrangement joins TRBV2 to TRBJ2-7, with TRBD2 matching over 7 bases. The trim removed 3 bases at V and 7 bases at J, leaving 0 bases unmatched. The CDR3 contains 11 residues. CDR1 SNHLY and CDR2 FYNNEI come from the germline V gene. CDR3 in DNA: TGTGCCAGCAGTGAGCGGGAGGAGCAGTACTTC. It is translated as CASSEREEQYF. Filled out from reference TRBV2 and TRBJ2-7, the complete variable domain reads EPEVTQTPSHQVTQMGQEVILRCVPISNHLYFYWYRQILGQKVEFLVSFYNNEISEKSEIFDDQFSVERPDGSNFTLKIRSTKLEDSAMYFCASSEREEQYFGPGTRLTVT.

This clone has only one observation. The genes are TRBV7-9 and TRBJ2-1, with TRBD1 matching 7 bases. The CDR3 is 13 amino acids. Germline V gene sequence: CDR1 SEHNR, CDR2 FQNEAQ (reference sequence). V was pared by 5 bases and J by 7 bases, with 5 bases of the junction left unmatched. In DNA, the CDR3 is TGTGCCAGCAGCCTACAGGGGCCTAATGAGCAGTTCTTC. Protein product: CASSLQGPNEQFF.

The chain carries TRBV10-3 and TRBJ2-7; perhaps TRBD2 as D (7 bases). The CDR3 contains 16 residues. V was shortened by 3 bases and J by 0 bases, with 15 bases between the two germline ends. Germline V gene sequence: CDR1 ENHRY, CDR2 SYGVKD. CDR3 amino acids: CAISEGGGPSSYEQYF. DNA of the CDR3: TGTGCCATCAGTGAAGGGGGGGGTCCCAGCTCCTACGAGCAGTACTTC.

This clone appeared a single time. The gene calls are TRBV10-1 and TRBJ2-1; D uncertain. V was trimmed by 0 bases and J by 2 bases, leaving 5 bases between them. The CDR3 sequence is 14 residues long. The V gene's germline CDR1 is WNHNN and CDR2 SYGVQD (reference sequence). CDR3 sequence (DNA): TGCGCCAGCAGTGAGTCAGCGCCCTACAATGAGCAGTTCTTC. This encodes CASSESAPYNEQFF.

The CDR3 nucleotides read TGTGCCAGCTCGCTGGACAGACTCTATAACTATGGCTACACCTTC. The encoded protein is CASSLDRLYNYGYTF. V and J are TRBV18 and TRBJ1-2; a weak D match, TRBD1 (6 bases). Looked up from germline, CDR1 is KGHSH and CDR2 is LQKENI. CDR3 length equals 15 residues. V dropped 6 bases and J dropped 1 base, with 15 bases sitting between them.

V and J are TRBV11-1 and TRBJ2-3; D gene ambiguous. CDR1 and CDR2 (germline): SGHAT, FQDESV (reference sequence). CDR3 length: 13 residues. Trimming stripped 5 bases from V and 4 bases from J, with 10 bases between. The CDR3 protein is CASSLYLPDTQYF. The CDR3 DNA follows: TGTGCCAGCAGCCTCTATTTGCCAGATACGCAGTATTTT.

The sample holds one count of this clone. The chain uses TRBV9 and TRBJ2-7; 7 bases are shared with TRBD1. The trim removed 4 bases at V and 0 bases at J, leaving 7 bases unmatched. The CDR3 contains 15 residues. Germline CDR1 SGDLS, CDR2 YYNGEE. The CDR3 region has the DNA TGTGCCAGCAGCCCCCGGACAGGTAGCTCCTACGAGCAGTACTTC. This translates into CASSPRTGSSYEQYF.

The chain couples TRBV18 to TRBJ1-3, with D possibly TRBD1 on 6 matching bases. Germline V gene data show CDR1 as KGHSH and CDR2 as LQKENI. V shed 4 bases and J shed 6 bases, with 16 bases lying between them. The CDR3 has 15 amino acids. The CDR3 reads CASSLTGTPANTIYF. The DNA of the CDR3 is TGTGCCAGCTCACTCACCGGGACACCCGCAAACACCATATATTTT.

This chain joins TRBV6-5 and TRBJ1-1, with D maybe TRBD1 (6 bases). The V gene lost 0 bases and the J gene lost 0 bases, with 11 bases spanning the gap. Germline V gene sequence: CDR1 MNHEY, CDR2 SVGAGI. The CDR3 is 16 amino acids. This CDR3 reads CASSYSRGALNTEAFF. CDR3 sequence (DNA): TGTGCCAGCAGTTACTCGCGGGGGGCCCTGAACACTGAAGCTTTCTTT.

This clone has only one observation. V is TRBV6-5 and J is TRBJ1-3; 7 bases align to TRBD1. Germline-derived CDR1 and CDR2 are MNHEY and SVGAGI. Trimming at V came to 5 bases and at J to 5 bases, leaving 9 bases not matched to a gene. The CDR3 loop spans 15 amino acids. Here the CDR3 reads CASSTSRDSRNTIYF. The CDR3 nucleotides read TGTGCCAGCAGTACGTCCCGGGACAGCAGAAACACCATATATTTT.

J is TRBJ2-3 and V is TRBV7-2; perhaps TRBD1 as D (5 bases). The germline V gene encodes CDR1 SGHTA and CDR2 FQGNSA. The CDR3 extends over 16 amino acids. With 4 bases removed from V and 2 bases from J, the gap between germline ends came to 16 bases. CDR3 amino acids: CASSYVSRVTTDTQYF. In nucleotides, the CDR3 is TGTGCCAGCAGCTACGTCTCCAGGGTTACCACAGATACGCAGTATTTT.

The chain is built from TRBV19 and TRBJ2-2, with TRBD1 identical over 7 bases. Germline assignment: CDR1 LNHDA and CDR2 SQIVND (reference sequence). J lost 6 bases, V lost 6 bases, and 7 bases had no gene match. This CDR3 is 14 amino acids long. The DNA for the CDR3 is TGTGCCAGTAGGGGGACAGCGAGTCCCGGGGAGCTGTTTTTT. Translating it yields CASRGTASPGELFF.

The V call is TRBV2, the J call TRBJ1-5; D remains unclear. This CDR3 has 14 residues. Germline V CDR1 and CDR2: SNHLY, FYNNEI. The germline V and J ends were trimmed by 8 bases and 0 bases, with 11 bases remaining between them. The CDR3: CASRERYSNQPQHF. For the CDR3, the DNA is TGTGCCAGCCGAGAGCGGTATAGCAATCAGCCCCAGCATTTT.

The J gene is TRBJ2-5, the V gene TRBV6-1, with TRBD2 as a possible D gene (5 bases). The V end lost 1 base, the J end lost 1 base, and 16 bases lay between the germline ends. CDR3 size: 17 residues. CDR1 is MNHNS, CDR2 SASEGT, per germline. CDR3 sequence reads: CASSEEMRRARQETQYF. The CDR3 DNA reads TGTGCCAGCAGTGAAGAAATGAGGCGGGCACGCCAAGAGACCCAGTACTTC.

This sequence joins TRBV9 and TRBJ1-5, with D possibly being TRBD1 (5 bases). Germline assignment: CDR1 SGDLS and CDR2 YYNGEE. The CDR3 is 15 amino acids. V was cut by 0 bases and J by 0 bases, with 7 bases left in between. This chain's CDR3 is CASSVAGDSNQPQHF. As DNA, the CDR3 is TGTGCCAGCAGCGTAGCGGGGGATAGCAATCAGCCCCAGCATTTT.